The entry that follows covers one T cell receptor beta chain sequence. No antigen is known for it. This record belongs to a study of T-cell memory formation after mild COVID-19. Whole-study context: Largely donor-specific sequence clusters came from a couple of donors. Study-level results: Cross-reactive memory apparently joined, as some responding clones appeared in pre-infection memory.

The germline V gene encodes CDR1 MNHEY and CDR2 SVGAGI. The CDR3 loop spans 12 amino acids. V lost 6 bases and J lost 7, with 9 bases in between. TCRdb used MiXCR to reprocess the 5' RACE reads, holding one entry per CDR3 protein. This sample has some 600,000 distinct CDR3 sequences, with approximately 15% found just once. This clonotype originated in an adult woman who had mild COVID-19 (a few samples of this study predate the infection). Cell type and time point are not known. Sequencing used PBMCs or a T cell subset sorted from them (not recorded which). The chain is built from TRBV6-5 and TRBJ2-2; D gene unclear. The CDR3 DNA reads as TGTGCCAGCAGCAACGTATACGGGGAGCTGTTTTTT. It translates to CASSNVYGELFF.